This T cell receptor beta chain is drawn from a study of molecular identifiers for immune sequencing clone quantification. Germline CDR1 and CDR2: DFQATT and SNEGSKA (reference sequence). CDR3 size: 14 residues. Trimming took 6 bases from V and 5 from J, leaving 20 bases between them. TCRdb reanalysed the PCR reads using MiXCR and keeps one entry per CDR3 protein. The sample yields over 600,000 distinct CDR3 sequences, about 20% seen once. As for this clonotype: The CDR3 does not close with the conserved phenylalanine or tryptophan, likely indicating a read error.

The sequence was collected from a human donor in good health. Some libraries in this study had Jurkat cell RNA spiked in. This chain uses TRBV20-1 with TRBJ2-7; D possibly uses TRBD1 or TRBD2 (5 bases each). The specimen was naive CD8+ T cells from blood, with Jurkat cell RNA spiked in. As for subset: FACS-sorted CD8+CD4-CCR7+CD45RA+ naive T cells. The CDR3 here is CSARPTGRGDEQYL. CDR3 sequence (DNA): TGCAGTGCCCGTCCCACGGGACGGGGTGACGAGCAGTACCTC.